This T cell receptor (beta chain) was sequenced for a study of blood T cell repertoires in COVID-19. Study context: Some COVID-19 samples were acute and others convalescent; all came from the United States, Italy and Spain.

The authors' processing: Estimated nucleated cell counts came from reference gene primer amplification. Some clones are missing from TCRdb's copy, which holds only in-frame ones; the method was immunoSEQ multiplex PCR. The V and J calls and clone size come from that table; D and trimming were worked out from the DNA. The sample has 200,000 to 250,000 clones; more than 85% are singletons. Per germline, CDR1 DFQATT and CDR2 SNEGSKA (reference sequence). J lost 7 bases, V lost 4 bases, and 3 bases had no gene match. The CDR3 loop spans 11 amino acids. A single count supports this clone. Followed over time, Seattle patients had been enrolled while infection was active.

The gene calls are TRBV20-1 and TRBJ1-1, with 7 bases matching TRBD1. The sequencing sample was made of peripheral blood. The sequence was collected from a woman aged 50 to 60 with COVID-19, enrolled during active disease. The CDR3 region has the DNA TGCAGTGCTAACAGGGGTGGTGAAGCTTTCTTT. Its protein product is CSANRGGEAFF.